This passage covers 26 T cell receptor beta chains from one sample sequenced in a study of monozygotic twins with inflammatory bowel disease. One entry per CDR3 protein, without DNA, is what TCRdb gives after re-calling the 5' RACE reads. The repertoire table contains 110,000 to 150,000 distinct CDR3 sequences. Input material: blood. The receptor source for this set is a human donor with ulcerative colitis or Crohn's disease, or a healthy co-twin of an affected twin (not recorded which).

V gene TRBV5-1 combines with J gene TRBJ2-2; no DNA is available, so the TRBD2 call from TCRdb remains unchecked. The CDR3 consists of 17 residues. Germline assignment: CDR1 SGHRS and CDR2 YFSETQ. The CDR3 loop is CASSLKVGGSNTGELFF.

V is TRBV5-1 and J is TRBJ2-6; the D call from TCRdb, TRBD2, cannot be confirmed without DNA. The CDR3 extends over 17 amino acids. CDR1 SGHRS and CDR2 YFSETQ come from the germline V gene. CDR3 residues: CASSLGGGFSGANVLTF.

This rearrangement joins TRBV28 to TRBJ2-7. This CDR3 spans 12 amino acids. In germline, CDR1 is MDHEN, CDR2 SYDVKM. CDR3 loop: CASRRNTYEQYF.

V is TRBV5-1 and J is TRBJ1-4; the TCRdb D gene call, TRBD1, has no DNA to confirm it. The CDR3 spans 15 residues. CDR1 SGHRS and CDR2 YFSETQ come from the germline V gene. The CDR3 here is CASSPQGGANEKLFF.

The chain couples TRBV3-1 to TRBJ2-7. The CDR3 is made up of 14 amino acids. Germline CDR1 and CDR2: LGHDT and YNNKEL (reference sequence). The CDR3 protein is CASSQGQGGYEQYF.

The chain carries TRBV23-1 and TRBJ2-7; the TRBD1 assignment by TCRdb is unverifiable without DNA. TRBV23-1 is an open reading frame, and its role is uncertain. The CDR3 runs 17 residues. CDR3 amino acids: CASSPLSDRGGGYEQYF.

This rearrangement joins TRBV19 to TRBJ2-3. In germline, CDR1 is LNHDA, CDR2 SQIVND (reference sequence). This CDR3 has 12 residues. CDR3 protein: CASSTAGDTQYF.

CDR3 protein: CASSLGLAGGLRYGEQFF. The chain combines TRBV5-1 with TRBJ2-1; the TCRdb D gene call, TRBD2, has no DNA to confirm it. Germline V CDR1 and CDR2: SGHRS, YFSETQ. The CDR3 loop spans 18 amino acids.

The chain has TRBV28 and TRBJ2-1; the TCRdb call, TRBD1, lacks DNA for checking. This CDR3 contains 14 residues. CDR1 MDHEN and CDR2 SYDVKM come from the germline V gene. CDR3: CASSEGSTYNEQFF. Together with reference TRBV28 and TRBJ2-1, the CDR3 gives the full variable domain: DVKVTQSSRYLVKRTGEKVFLECVQDMDHENMFWYRQDPGLGLRLIYFSYDVKMKEKGDIPEGYSVSREKKERFSLILESASTNQTSMYLCASSEGSTYNEQFFGPGTRLTVL.

The chain links TRBV20-1 to TRBJ2-7; the D call from TCRdb, TRBD1, cannot be confirmed without DNA. The CDR3 runs to 13 residues. CDR1 is DFQATT, CDR2 SNEGSKA, per germline (reference sequence). The CDR3: CSAMRDRPYEQYF.

The rearrangement uses TRBV6-1 and TRBJ2-1. Germline loops: CDR1 MNHNS, CDR2 SASEGT. There are 14 residues in the CDR3. Here the CDR3 reads CASSETADTGEQFF.

V and J are TRBV28 and TRBJ1-4; TCRdb picks TRBD1, but there is no DNA to check that call. The CDR3 runs 22 residues. CDR1 is MDHEN and CDR2 is SYDVKM in the germline V gene. CDR3 region: CASRGQQGRQYGFVRGHEKLFF.

The chain links TRBV6-1 to TRBJ2-2; TCRdb selects TRBD1, and the lack of DNA leaves this call unchecked. The CDR3 covers 15 residues. Per the germline V gene, CDR1 is MNHNS and CDR2 is SASEGT. The CDR3 is CASNPTAADTGELFF.

This chain uses TRBV5-1 with TRBJ1-1. Germline V gene data show CDR1 as SGHRS and CDR2 as YFSETQ. The CDR3 is 13 residues long. CDR3 in amino acids: CASSSLTVPEAFF. Full variable domain (missing parts from reference TRBV5-1 and TRBJ1-1): KAGVTQTPRYLIKTRGQQVTLSCSPISGHRSVSWYQQTPGQGLQFLFEYFSETQRNKGNFPGRFSGRQFSNSRSEMNVSTLELGDSALYLCASSSLTVPEAFFGQGTRLTVV.

V is TRBV7-9 and J is TRBJ2-1; the TCRdb D gene call, TRBD1, has no DNA to confirm it. The germline CDR1 and CDR2 sequences are SEHNR and FQNEAQ (reference sequence). The CDR3 is 15 residues long. CDR3 loop: CASSAGVGFYNEQFF.

The V call is TRBV4-2, the J call TRBJ2-7; TCRdb's assignment of TRBD2 cannot be checked, as there is no DNA. Germline V gene sequence: CDR1 LGHNA, CDR2 YNFKEQ. This CDR3 comprises 14 residues. The CDR3 here is CASSGVTSDYEQYF.

The chain combines TRBV7-3 with TRBJ1-6; TCRdb calls TRBD1, which cannot be checked without DNA. CDR3 length: 15 amino acids. The germline gives CDR1 SGHTA, CDR2 FQGTGA. CDR3: CASSLIGQGGSPLHF.

The chain has TRBV20-1 and TRBJ2-5; the TCRdb call, TRBD2, lacks DNA for checking. Germline lookup yields CDR1 DFQATT and CDR2 SNEGSKA (reference sequence). The CDR3 loop spans 15 amino acids. This chain's CDR3 is CSAMSASGSPETQYF.

This chain joins TRBV28 and TRBJ2-2; checking the TCRdb D call of TRBD2 is not possible without DNA. The germline V gene encodes CDR1 MDHEN and CDR2 SYDVKM. This CDR3 spans 15 amino acids. The CDR3 spells CASKAGVLNTGELFF.

The chain joins TRBV27 to TRBJ1-5. The CDR3 loop spans 17 amino acids. CDR1 MNHEY and CDR2 SMNVEV come from the germline V gene (reference sequence). The CDR3 region is CASSLFAGLGPNQPQHF.

The CDR3: CASSLLTGTYTDTQYF. This chain uses TRBV5-6 with TRBJ2-3; TCRdb's D call, TRBD2, is unchecked because there is no DNA. Germline V gene data show CDR1 as SGHDT and CDR2 as YYEEEE. CDR3 length: 16 residues.

V is TRBV7-2 and J is TRBJ1-2. This CDR3 has 14 amino acids. Per the germline V gene, CDR1 is SGHTA and CDR2 is FQGNSA. CDR3 protein: CASSLAVQSYGYTF.

This chain uses TRBV7-2 with TRBJ1-2; the D gene TCRdb calls, TRBD1, cannot be checked with no DNA. This CDR3 spans 15 amino acids. The germline gives CDR1 SGHTA, CDR2 FQGNSA. The CDR3 loop is CASTRQSRGTGGYTF.

This chain uses TRBV19 with TRBJ1-5; TCRdb gives TRBD1 as the D gene, but with no DNA this cannot be confirmed. Germline values: CDR1 LNHDA, CDR2 SQIVND (reference sequence). CDR3 size: 13 residues. CDR3 amino acids: CASSTQGNQPQHF.

The V gene is TRBV20-1, the J gene TRBJ2-6. Germline lookup yields CDR1 DFQATT and CDR2 SNEGSKA (reference sequence). The CDR3 contains 14 residues. The CDR3 reads CSATHLSGANVLTF.

CDR3 residues: CASSHSNVGQGNEQFF. The V call is TRBV7-2, the J call TRBJ2-1; TCRdb calls TRBD1, which cannot be checked without DNA. This CDR3 contains 16 residues. The germline V gene encodes CDR1 SGHTA and CDR2 FQGNSA.